The TCR beta chain under discussion was sequenced for a study of OX40 agonist ivuxolimab in advanced cancers. About the study: The treatment was a fully human IgG2 OX40 agonist, ivuxolimab.

Study-level findings and limits: In the expanded peripheral T cells, antigen specificity was never determined. The mean number of expanded clones was higher in CD8+ T cells than in CD4+.

For this clone: Its antigen is as yet unknown.

Repertoires were generated with immunoSEQ multiplex PCR, while TCRdb's copy carries only in-frame clones and drops some. The repertoire has around 78,000 clones, 85% to 90% of them found once; the top ten carry approximately 0.91%. Autoimmune disease history or systemic immunosuppression disqualified patients. The sequence derives from an adult with an advanced solid tumor such as melanoma, head and neck, liver or kidney cancer. Material: CD4+ or CD8+ T cells sorted from blood, obtained in a trial of the OX40 agonist ivuxolimab.

CDR3 loop: CASSSGQGGPYEQYF. The DNA for the CDR3 is TGCGCCAGCAGCTCAGGACAGGGGGGGCCCTACGAGCAGTACTTC. This chain connects TRBV5-1 to TRBJ2-7; 10 nucleotides align to TRBD1. The CDR3 runs 15 residues. Germline CDR1 is SGHRS and CDR2 is YFSETQ. J lost 2 bases, V lost 3 bases, and 5 bases had no gene match.